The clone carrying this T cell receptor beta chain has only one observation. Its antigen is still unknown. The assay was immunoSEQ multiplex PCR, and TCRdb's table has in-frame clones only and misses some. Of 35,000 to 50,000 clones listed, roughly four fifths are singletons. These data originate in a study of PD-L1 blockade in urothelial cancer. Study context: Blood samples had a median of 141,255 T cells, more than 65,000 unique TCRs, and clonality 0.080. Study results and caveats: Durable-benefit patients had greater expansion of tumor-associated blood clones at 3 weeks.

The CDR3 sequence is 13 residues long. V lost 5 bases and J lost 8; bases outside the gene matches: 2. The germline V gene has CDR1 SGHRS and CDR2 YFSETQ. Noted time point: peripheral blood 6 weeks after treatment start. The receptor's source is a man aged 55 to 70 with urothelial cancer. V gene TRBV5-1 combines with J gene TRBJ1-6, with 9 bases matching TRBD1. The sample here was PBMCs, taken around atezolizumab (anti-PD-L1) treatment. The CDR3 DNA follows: TGCGCCAGCAGGCGGGACAGGGATTCACCCCTCCACTTT. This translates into CASRRDRDSPLHF. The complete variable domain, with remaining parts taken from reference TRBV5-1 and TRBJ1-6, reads KAGVTQTPRYLIKTRGQQVTLSCSPISGHRSVSWYQQTPGQGLQFLFEYFSETQRNKGNFPGRFSGRQFSNSRSEMNVSTLELGDSALYLCASRRDRDSPLHFGNGTRLTVT.